The 5 T cell receptor beta chains given below trace back to one sample, sequenced in a study of T-cell reconstitution after alpha-beta-depleted transplantation in children. Preparation of the TCRbeta library was carried out with unique molecular identifiers. TCRdb reanalysed the PCR reads using MiXCR and keeps one entry per CDR3 protein. The sample consists of approximately 650,000 distinct CDR3 sequences, approximately 14% of them appearing once. Sequences were derived from PBMCs, sampled before TCRalphabeta/CD19-depleted stem cell transplant. Receptors originate from a girl aged 2 to 9 with congenital amegakaryocytic thrombocytopenia, due to receive a stem cell transplant.

This clonotype was seen many times. This chain joins TRBV29-1 and TRBJ1-1; D is undetermined. Trimming removed 7 bases at V and 7 bases at J, with 16 bases between. The CDR3 extends over 12 amino acids. Germline V gene lookup returns CDR1 SQVTM and CDR2 ANQGSEA. The CDR3 nucleotides are TGCAGCGCCCGCCCGGGTGGTAGTGAAGCTTTCTTT. This gives the protein CSARPGGSEAFF.

This clonotype showed up just once. This may come from a read error, since a much larger clone is one base off. V and J are TRBV12-3 or TRBV12-4 and TRBJ2-7; TRBD1 aligns across 9 bases. The CDR3 contains 12 residues. CDR3 amino acids: CASRTGGREQCF. In DNA, the CDR3 is TGTGCCAGCAGAACAGGGGGCCGCGAGCAGTGCTTC.

This clonotype has a count of ten or more. This chain connects TRBV29-1 to TRBJ2-3; 11 nucleotides agree with TRBD2. CDR1 and CDR2 (germline): SQVTM, ANQGSEA. V dropped 1 base and J dropped 1; count of bases not matched to a gene: 10. The CDR3 is 18 amino acids. In DNA, the CDR3 is TGCAGCGTTGAAGTGCCCATAGCGGGAGGGCCTGGCACAGATACGCAGTATTTT. Protein product: CSVEVPIAGGPGTDTQYF.

At least ten counts were recorded for this clonotype. The V call is TRBV5-1, the J call TRBJ2-1; TRBD2 agrees at 7 bases. Germline V gene lookup returns CDR1 SGHRS and CDR2 YFSETQ. J gave up 2 bases and V 4 bases, and 9 bases lay outside the gene matches. This CDR3 has 16 residues. Here the CDR3 reads CASSPPSAGAYNEQFF. The CDR3 region has the DNA TGCGCCAGCAGCCCGCCCTCGGCGGGAGCCTACAATGAGCAGTTCTTC. Complete variable domain (other parts from reference TRBV5-1 and TRBJ2-1): KAGVTQTPRYLIKTRGQQVTLSCSPISGHRSVSWYQQTPGQGLQFLFEYFSETQRNKGNFPGRFSGRQFSNSRSEMNVSTLELGDSALYLCASSPPSAGAYNEQFFGPGTRLTVL.

This clonotype appeared many times. V gene TRBV5-1 combines with J gene TRBJ1-1, with D possibly TRBD1 on 6 matching bases. V lost 4 bases and J 7 bases, leaving 23 bases between the germline ends. CDR3 length: 16 residues. CDR1 is SGHRS and CDR2 is YFSETQ in the germline V gene. The CDR3 DNA is TGCGCCAGCAGCCTCTCGGGGGGGCTGGGTTCAGGTGAAGCTTTCTTT. Translated: CASSLSGGLGSGEAFF.